This T cell receptor (beta chain) was recovered during a study of T cells expressing NK-cell markers. TCRdb derives one entry per CDR3 protein from the 5' RACE reads, leaving out DNA. This sample's clone table lists roughly 390,000 distinct CDR3 sequences. CDR1 and CDR2 from the germline V gene are LGHNA and YNFKEQ. The CDR3 extends over 13 amino acids. The source of this sequence is a man aged 18 to 69 in good health. This chain links TRBV4-2 with TRBJ2-1; there is no DNA to check the TCRdb D call of TRBD1. The sequencing input was blood T cells: a sorted CD56 or NKG2C T cell subset, CD4+ or CD8+ T cells, or bulk PBMC T cells (not recorded which). The CDR3: CASSPRQGREQFF.